These T cell receptor beta chains were read from a single sample in a study of T cells after yellow fever vaccination. TCRdb reprocessed the 5' RACE reads with MiXCR, giving one entry per CDR3 protein. The sample records some 250,000 distinct CDR3 sequences, 3.6% being singletons. The sample in question was PBMCs, obtained 15 days after the yellow fever booster vaccination. The receptors shown here come from a man aged 18 to 29 who received the YFV17D yellow fever vaccine. CDR3s include the opening cysteine and the closing phenylalanine or tryptophan. The order of the fields is J gene, D gene, V gene, clone size, CDR3 protein. A D gene is named only where the DNA matches it firmly. Size is stated for part of the rows, as once, few or many counts, or as a class when the clone is expanded.

TRBJ2-5,.,TRBV5-4,few,CASSLPGGMGETQYF
TRBJ1-1,.,TRBV7-2,many,CASSPPPRWNTEAFF
TRBJ2-7,TRBD1,TRBV18,many,CASSPAQTGGSYEQYF
TRBJ2-3,TRBD1,TRBV28,many,CASSPSTGADTQYF
TRBJ2-1,.,TRBV4-1,.,CASSQTRGGDEQFF
TRBJ1-1,.,TRBV4-3,many,CASSHRLGEQQGPGTEAFF
TRBJ1-1,.,TRBV18,many,CASSPRLTSSNTEAFF
TRBJ1-1,.,TRBV6-2/TRBV6-3,many,CASRTPDGLTNAFF
TRBJ2-1,.,TRBV3-1,many,CASSQDRGDEQFF
TRBJ1-5,TRBD1,TRBV7-8,many,CASSPRTGIQNQPQHF
TRBJ2-1,.,TRBV2,.,CASKGGLYEQFF
TRBJ2-1,TRBD1,TRBV12-3/TRBV12-4,many,CASSWTGTNEQFF
TRBJ2-2,.,TRBV6-2/TRBV6-3,many,CASGNTGELFF
TRBJ2-3,TRBD1,TRBV9,many,CASSDRDRLLNTQYF
TRBJ1-5,TRBD1,TRBV12-3/TRBV12-4,many,CASSEGQGSRGPQHF
TRBJ1-6,.,TRBV5-1,many,CASSSELNSPLHF
TRBJ2-1,.,TRBV4-3,many,CASSLWGQLNEQFF
TRBJ2-7,.,TRBV4-1,many,CASSQDRRAYEQYF
TRBJ2-5,TRBD2,TRBV14,many,CASSHRSGSKETQYF
TRBJ1-6,.,TRBV20-1,many,CSARQQGLGYNSPLHF
TRBJ1-5,.,TRBV4-3,many,CASSQDYPVDGNQPQHF
TRBJ2-5,TRBD2,TRBV28,many,CASSRVVAGSETQYF
TRBJ1-2,.,TRBV18,many,CASSPQENYGYTF
TRBJ1-6,.,TRBV12-3/TRBV12-4,many,CASSRSPGPQSPLHF
TRBJ2-4,.,TRBV20-1,many,CSARELAKNIQYF
TRBJ2-3,.,TRBV7-2,many,CASSLEESTDTQYF
TRBJ2-1,TRBD2,TRBV3-1,many,CASSPPSISGGQTYNEQFF
TRBJ2-7,TRBD2,TRBV7-2,many,CASESISGGSYEQYF
TRBJ2-6,.,TRBV6-5,many,CASSPVGGLSGANVLTF
TRBJ2-7,.,TRBV2,.,CASSVLQGIKQYF
TRBJ2-7,.,TRBV5-1,many,CASSSPGGHRYEQYF
TRBJ2-3,TRBD2,TRBV24-1,many,CATSGSSGGLPHTDTQYF
TRBJ1-1,.,TRBV29-1,many,CSVGPMNTEAFF
TRBJ2-1,.,TRBV5-1,.,CASSGGTDNEQFF
TRBJ1-5,.,TRBV12-3/TRBV12-4,many,CASSFSRERALYSNQPQHF
TRBJ1-1,TRBD1,TRBV19,.,CASSNYRQGNTEAFF
TRBJ2-5,TRBD2,TRBV7-8,many,CASSRAGGQETQYF
TRBJ2-3,TRBD2,TRBV2,many,CASSFLGAGGADTQYF
TRBJ2-1,.,TRBV5-1,many,CASSFSPGVNEQFF
TRBJ2-3,TRBD2,TRBV24-1,many,CATSSGTSGHLYADTQYF